This T cell receptor (beta chain) was recorded in a study of cytomegalovirus exposure and HLA in healthy donors. Study conclusions and caveats: Within a later analysis, the majority of CMV-associated TCR beta chains appeared HLA-restricted. Roughly even sequencing depth across donors was the assumption behind the presence/absence analyses. Most TCR beta V segments were productive about 87% or about 30% of the time in an earlier analysis.

Primers: 60 Vbeta forward and 13 Jbeta reverse. The assay was immunoSEQ multiplex PCR, and TCRdb's table has in-frame clones only and misses some. This table holds under 200,000 clones, roughly four fifths found once. Comments on this clone: Antigen specificity is unknown.

V gave up 7 bases and J gave up 4 bases, with 11 bases separating them. CDR1 and CDR2 from the germline V gene are SQVTM and ANQGSEA. CDR3 length: 12 amino acids. The receptor was isolated from a man aged 50-60 years in good health and CMV-seropositive. The sample taken for sequencing was PBMCs. This rearrangement joins TRBV29-1 to TRBJ1-5; D gene ambiguous. In DNA, the CDR3 is TGCAGCGCCAGTGCGGGGAATCAGCCCCAGCATTTT. Amino acid sequence: CSASAGNQPQHF.